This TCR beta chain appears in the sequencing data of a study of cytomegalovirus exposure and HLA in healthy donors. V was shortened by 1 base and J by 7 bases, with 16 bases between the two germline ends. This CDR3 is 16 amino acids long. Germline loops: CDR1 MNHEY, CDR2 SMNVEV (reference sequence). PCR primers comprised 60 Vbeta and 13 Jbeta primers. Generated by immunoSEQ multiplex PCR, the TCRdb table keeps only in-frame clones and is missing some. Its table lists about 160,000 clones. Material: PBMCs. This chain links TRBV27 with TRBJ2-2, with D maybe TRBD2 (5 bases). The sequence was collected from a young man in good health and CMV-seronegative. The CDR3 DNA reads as TGTGCCAGCAGTTTATACGGGATGAATTCGGGCGGGGAGCTGTTTTTT. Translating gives CASSLYGMNSGGELFF.